This is a list of T cell receptor beta chains from one sample in a study of blood T cell repertoires in COVID-19. Repertoires were generated with immunoSEQ multiplex PCR, while TCRdb's copy carries only in-frame clones and drops some. The repertoire includes under 65,000 clones, 82% of them detected once, and around 21% sits in the top ten. Material for sequencing was peripheral blood. These receptors were collected from a woman aged 60-75 years with acute or convalescent COVID-19. Both conserved end residues are part of each CDR3. The order of the fields is D gene, V gene, clone size, J gene, CDR3 protein, CDR3 DNA. The D gene is left open where the match is weak. Only part of the rows carry a size: once, few, many, or a class if the clone is expanded.

-	TRBV5-1	-	TRBJ2-2	CASSLTQVNTGELFF	TGCGCCAGCAGCTTGACCCAGGTTAACACCGGGGAGCTGTTTTTT
-	TRBV18	once	TRBJ1-1	CASSPRGGRRIWNTEAFF	TGTGCCAGCTCACCAAGGGGTGGACGGAGAATCTGGAACACTGAAGCTTTCTTT
-	TRBV5-8	-	TRBJ1-4	CASSGTIGEKLFF	TGTGCCAGCAGCGGAACTATTGGTGAAAAACTGTTTTTT
TRBD1	TRBV2	-	TRBJ2-4	CASSWDRGLQNIQYF	TGTGCCAGCAGTTGGGACAGGGGGCTACAAAACATTCAGTACTTC
-	TRBV30	few	TRBJ1-3	CAWSVLSPGNTIYF	TGTGCCTGGAGTGTACTTTCTCCTGGAAACACCATATATTTT
TRBD1	TRBV5-1	-	TRBJ2-1	CASSFTGGEQFF	TGCGCCAGCAGCTTTACAGGGGGTGAGCAGTTCTTC
-	TRBV10-3	-	TRBJ1-5	CAISETGDQPQHF	TGTGCCATCAGTGAAACAGGAGATCAGCCCCAGCATTTT
TRBD2	TRBV2	-	TRBJ2-3	CASSLAADTQYF	TGTGCCAGCAGTCTAGCGGCAGATACGCAGTATTTT
-	TRBV3-1/TRBV3-2	-	TRBJ2-2	CATRWTGELFF	TGTGCCACCCGGTGGACCGGGGAGCTGTTTTTT
TRBD1	TRBV3-1/TRBV3-2	-	TRBJ1-2	CASSRTGTDNYGYTF	TGTGCCAGCAGCCGCACCGGGACAGACAACTATGGCTACACCTTC
-	TRBV7-2	-	TRBJ1-2	CASSPFLAGRGGYTF	TGTGCCAGCAGCCCCTTCCTGGCAGGGCGCGGTGGCTACACCTTC
TRBD1	TRBV5-1	-	TRBJ2-5	CASSLGRGDSETQYF	TGCGCCAGCAGCTTGGGGCGAGGGGACAGCGAGACCCAGTACTTC
-	TRBV5-6	-	TRBJ1-4	CASSWATEANEKLFF	TGTGCCAGCAGCTGGGCCACGGAAGCTAATGAAAAACTGTTTTTT
TRBD2	TRBV2	-	TRBJ2-3	CASTVSGGQDTDTQYF	TGTGCCAGCACGGTGAGCGGGGGGCAAGACACAGATACGCAGTATTTT
TRBD1	TRBV7-8	-	TRBJ2-7	CASSLARTGEVEQYF	TGTGCCAGCAGCTTAGCGCGGACAGGGGAGGTCGAGCAGTACTTC
-	TRBV21-1	-	TRBJ1-5	CASSTPQGWGNQPQHF	TGTGCCAGCAGCACCCCACAGGGTTGGGGCAATCAGCCCCAGCATTTT
-	TRBV19	-	TRBJ1-1	CASSMSGRGLTEAFF	TGTGCCAGTAGTATGTCAGGCAGGGGTTTGACTGAAGCTTTCTTT
-	TRBV30	-	TRBJ2-1	CAYERQSAGNEQFF	TGTGCCTACGAACGACAGTCCGCAGGTAATGAGCAGTTCTTC
TRBD1	TRBV5-4	-	TRBJ2-7	CASSWTGTGIWEQYF	TGTGCCAGCAGCTGGACCGGGACAGGGATATGGGAGCAGTACTTC
-	TRBV14	-	TRBJ1-6	CANSQETRNSPLHF	TGTGCCAACAGCCAAGAAACGAGGAATTCACCCCTCCACTTT
-	TRBV15	-	TRBJ2-3	CATSRGPADTQYF	TGTGCCACCAGCAGGGGGCCGGCAGATACGCAGTATTTT
-	TRBV10-2	once	TRBJ2-3	CASSESKYGRDTQYF	TGCGCCAGCAGTGAGTCGAAGTATGGTAGAGATACGCAGTATTTT
TRBD1	TRBV10-3	many	TRBJ2-7	CAISGKQGDLQYF	TGTGCCATCAGTGGGAAACAGGGGGACTTGCAGTACTTC
-	TRBV27	-	TRBJ2-1	CASSLGHYNEQFF	TGTGCCAGCAGTTTGGGCCATTACAATGAGCAGTTCTTC
-	TRBV3-1/TRBV3-2	-	TRBJ1-2	CASSQATGGYTF	TGTGCCAGCAGCCAAGCTACCGGGGGCTACACCTTC
TRBD2	TRBV4-3	-	TRBJ2-1	CASSRGLAGGPSEQFF	TGCGCCAGCAGCCGGGGACTAGCGGGGGGGCCAAGTGAGCAGTTCTTC